What follows are 27 T cell receptor beta chains derived from one specimen sequenced in a study of blood T cell repertoires in COVID-19. Some clones are missing from TCRdb's copy, which holds only in-frame ones; the method was immunoSEQ multiplex PCR. The table records 400,000 to 500,000 clones, roughly 89% of them present only once. The sequenced material came from peripheral blood. These receptors all come from a woman aged 30 to 39 with active or convalescent COVID-19.

The gene calls are TRBV10-2 and TRBJ2-7; D gene unclear. The V and J ends lost 3 bases and 5 bases respectively, with 8 bases between them. From germline, CDR1 is WSHSY and CDR2 SAAADI. This CDR3 is 12 amino acids long. The CDR3 coding sequence is TGCGCCAGCAGTGATCTCAGCGACGAGCAGTACTTC. Amino acid sequence: CASSDLSDEQYF.

The rearrangement links TRBV18 to TRBJ1-1; TRBD1 aligns across 8 bases. From germline, CDR1 is KGHSH and CDR2 LQKENI. The trim removed 5 bases at V and 4 bases at J, leaving 9 bases unmatched. The CDR3 extends over 15 amino acids. CDR3 in amino acids: CASSANRGDGTEAFF. The DNA of the CDR3 is TGTGCCAGCTCAGCAAACAGGGGGGATGGCACTGAAGCTTTCTTT.

The V gene is TRBV3-1 (or the pseudogene TRBV3-2), the J gene TRBJ1-1; maybe TRBD1 (6 bases). The CDR3 has 14 residues. Trimming cost V 3 bases and J 5 bases, with 13 bases left between them. Germline loops: CDR1 LGHDT, CDR2 YNNKEL (reference sequence). The CDR3 coding sequence is TGTGCCAGCAGCCATACAGGGTCGAGAACTGAAGCTTTCTTT. Its protein product is CASSHTGSRTEAFF.

Only one count was recorded for this clone. CDR3 region: CASSLGAGGAYNEQFF. CDR3 coding DNA: TGTGCCAGCAGCCTGGGGGCAGGGGGCGCCTACAATGAGCAGTTCTTC. The chain recombines TRBV11-3 with TRBJ2-1; 8 bases align to TRBD1. Per germline, CDR1 SGHNT and CDR2 YENEEA. J was trimmed by 2 bases and V by 5 bases; bases with no gene match: 8. The CDR3 covers 16 residues.

The chain is built from TRBV7-8 and TRBJ2-1, with 13 bases lining up with TRBD2. Germline trimming cut 4 bases from V and 7 bases from J; bases unmatched to any gene: 16. CDR1 and CDR2 from the germline V gene are SGHVS and FQNEAQ. The CDR3 loop spans 19 amino acids. DNA of the CDR3: TGTGCCAGCAGCTCCCCCCCACTAGCGGGGGGGCAGTTCTTTAATGAGCAGTTCTTC. It is translated as CASSSPPLAGGQFFNEQFF. The full variable domain, rest sourced from reference TRBV7-8 and TRBJ2-1, is GAGVSQSPRYKVAKRGQDVALRCDPISGHVSLFWYQQALGQGPEFLTYFQNEAQLDKSGLPSDRFFAERPEGSVSTLKIQRTQQEDSAVYLCASSSPPLAGGQFFNEQFFGPGTRLTVL.

The CDR3 sequence is CASKGQGSYEQYF. CDR3 nucleotide sequence: TGTGCCAGCAAGGGACAGGGTTCCTACGAGCAGTACTTC. The gene calls are TRBV6-5 and TRBJ2-7; 9 bases are shared with TRBD1. The CDR3 totals 13 residues. Germline trimming cut 7 bases from V and 1 base from J; bases unmatched to any gene: 2. CDR1 MNHEY and CDR2 SVGAGI come from the germline V gene.

The J gene is TRBJ2-3, the V gene TRBV9; 12 bases fit TRBD2. The V segment lost 0 bases and the J segment 4 bases; nucleotides outside the gene matches: 9. The CDR3 length is 18 residues. Germline loops: CDR1 SGDLS, CDR2 YYNGEE. Here the CDR3 DNA reads TGTGCCAGCAGCGTAGCGGCACCTAGCGGGGGGGCCCCAGATACGCAGTATTTT. Its protein product is CASSVAAPSGGAPDTQYF.

J is TRBJ2-7 and V is TRBV5-5, with TRBD2 identical over 12 bases. Unmatched junction bases numbered 7, after V lost 0 bases and J lost 3 bases. This CDR3 has 17 residues. Germline V CDR1 and CDR2: SGHKS, YYEKEE (reference sequence). CDR3 nucleotide sequence: TGTGCCAGCAGCTTGGGAGGACTAGCGGGGCGAAACTACGAGCAGTACTTC. Amino acid sequence: CASSLGGLAGRNYEQYF. Together with reference TRBV5-5 and TRBJ2-7, the CDR3 gives the full variable domain: DAGVTQSPTHLIKTRGQQVTLRCSPISGHKSVSWYQQVLGQGPQFIFQYYEKEERGRGNFPDRFSARQFPNYSSELNVNALLLGDSALYLCASSLGGLAGRNYEQYFGPGTRLTVT.

The CDR3 loop is CASSLGQYNEKLFF. In nucleotides, the CDR3 is TGTGCCAGCAGTTTAGGGCAGTATAATGAAAAACTGTTTTTT. This chain uses TRBV27 with TRBJ1-4; D is uncertain. This CDR3 has 14 amino acids. Trimming pared 2 bases from V and 4 bases from J, leaving 8 bases between. Per the germline V gene, CDR1 is MNHEY and CDR2 is SMNVEV (reference sequence).

CDR3 coding DNA: TGTGCCAGCTCACCATCGGTTCCGGGTCAAGAGACCCAGTACTTC. Translating gives CASSPSVPGQETQYF. The rearrangement links TRBV18 to TRBJ2-5; D unclear. The ends were cut back, 2 bases at V and 2 bases at J, with 12 bases in the middle. CDR3 length equals 15 residues. The V gene's germline CDR1 is KGHSH and CDR2 LQKENI.

The J gene is TRBJ2-4, the V gene TRBV7-9; 7 bases align to TRBD1. V trimming: 2 bases; J trimming: 4 bases; junction bases outside the gene matches: 8. The CDR3 has 16 amino acids. The germline V gene has CDR1 SEHNR and CDR2 FQNEAQ (reference sequence). Here the CDR3 DNA reads TGTGCCAGCAGCTTAAACGTCGGGACAGCGAAAAACATTCAGTACTTC. Residues: CASSLNVGTAKNIQYF.

This chain connects TRBV3-1 (or the pseudogene TRBV3-2) to TRBJ1-1, with 8 bases matching TRBD1. Trimming took 4 bases from V and 0 from J; bases not matched to a gene: 7. The CDR3 has 16 amino acids. The germline V gene encodes CDR1 LGHDT and CDR2 YNNKEL (reference sequence). The chain's CDR3 is CASSRGQALMNTEAFF. The DNA of the CDR3 is TGTGCCAGCAGCCGGGGACAGGCCCTGATGAACACTGAAGCTTTCTTT.

The CDR3 sequence is CASSGSGGFPYNEQFF. The DNA for the CDR3 is TGCGCCAGCAGTGGTAGCGGGGGGTTCCCCTACAATGAGCAGTTCTTC. The chain uses TRBV10-1 and TRBJ2-1; TRBD2 aligns across 10 bases. The germline V gene encodes CDR1 WNHNN and CDR2 SYGVQD (reference sequence). Trimming at V came to 4 bases and at J to 2 bases, leaving 5 bases not matched to a gene. There are 16 residues in the CDR3.

V usage is TRBV4-1 and J usage is TRBJ1-5; 9 bases line up with TRBD1. This CDR3 region has 16 residues. V gave up 1 base and J gave up 4 bases; unmatched junction bases: 5. Looked up from germline, CDR1 is MGHRA and CDR2 is YSYEKL. The CDR3 DNA reads as TGCGCCAGCAGCCAAGTATGGGGGACAGGGAATCAGCCCCAGCATTTT. As protein: CASSQVWGTGNQPQHF.

The DNA for the CDR3 is TGCGCCAGCAGCCAAGACGGGACTAGCTGGTTTGGGGAGCAGTTCTTC. Protein product: CASSQDGTSWFGEQFF. The chain links TRBV4-1 to TRBJ2-1, with 9 bases aligning to TRBD2. The CDR3 sequence is 16 residues long. The ends lost 0 bases at V and 10 bases at J; junction bases unmatched: 10. CDR1 and CDR2 (germline): MGHRA, YSYEKL.

J is TRBJ1-1 and V is TRBV7-9, with D possibly matching TRBD1 (5 bases). This CDR3 is 18 amino acids long. V lost 3 bases, J lost 1 base, and 21 bases lay in between. Germline CDR1 reads SEHNR; CDR2 reads FQNEAQ (reference sequence). The CDR3: CASSFAQGGQWGNTEAFF. CDR3 in DNA: TGTGCCAGCAGCTTCGCGCAGGGAGGTCAGTGGGGGAACACTGAAGCTTTCTTT. The whole variable domain, filled in from reference TRBV7-9 and TRBJ1-1, reads DTGVSQNPRHKITKRGQNVTFRCDPISEHNRLYWYRQTLGQGPEFLTYFQNEAQLEKSRLLSDRFSAERPKGSFSTLEIQRTEQGDSAMYLCASSFAQGGQWGNTEAFFGQGTRLTVV.

The genes are TRBV5-6 and TRBJ1-5; D remains ambiguous. Germline CDR1 SGHDT, CDR2 YYEEEE. This CDR3 region has 16 residues. The germline V and J ends were trimmed by 4 bases and 2 bases, with 16 bases remaining between them. The CDR3 reads CASSAWIQTGNQPQHF. CDR3 coding DNA: TGTGCCAGCAGCGCTTGGATACAGACCGGCAATCAGCCCCAGCATTTT.

This clone has only a few counts. The V and J genes are TRBV18 and TRBJ2-3; D call uncertain. Trimming left V 5 bases short and J 2 bases short, with 14 bases between. This CDR3 comprises 15 residues. Germline V lookup: CDR1 KGHSH, CDR2 LQKENI. The CDR3 protein is CASSFGSGFTDTQYF. DNA for the CDR3: TGTGCCAGCTCATTTGGTTCAGGTTTCACAGATACGCAGTATTTT.

The gene calls are TRBV6-2 or TRBV6-3 and TRBJ1-5; no clear D. This CDR3 contains 15 residues. V lost 2 bases and J 0 bases, leaving 8 bases between the germline ends. CDR1 is MNHEY and CDR2 is SVGEGT in the germline V gene. In DNA form, the CDR3 reads TGTGCCAGCAGTTACGGAGGATATAGCAATCAGCCCCAGCATTTT. Amino acid sequence: CASSYGGYSNQPQHF.

This sequence joins TRBV6-1 and TRBJ2-1; D remains unclear. The CDR3 covers 15 residues. Germline assignment: CDR1 MNHNS and CDR2 SASEGT. V was pared by 2 bases and J by 5 bases, with 13 bases between. DNA for the CDR3: TGTGCCAGCAGTGAATGGCCTTTTCAAGACAATGAGCAGTTCTTC. Encoded protein: CASSEWPFQDNEQFF.

V gene TRBV6-5 combines with J gene TRBJ1-1, with 7 positions matching TRBD1. J lost 3 bases, V lost 2 bases, and 9 bases had no gene match. Germline CDR1 MNHEY, CDR2 SVGAGI. This CDR3 region has 16 residues. CDR3: CASSYVRQGTDTEAFF. CDR3 bases: TGTGCCAGCAGTTACGTTAGACAGGGAACAGACACTGAAGCTTTCTTT.

This chain joins TRBV18 and TRBJ2-6; 7 bases agree with TRBD1. This CDR3 region has 17 residues. The trim removed 2 bases at V and 0 bases at J, leaving 4 bases unmatched. The germline V gene encodes CDR1 KGHSH and CDR2 LQKENI. This CDR3 reads CASSPLAGGSGANVLTF. The CDR3, as DNA: TGTGCCAGCTCACCATTGGCAGGGGGCTCTGGGGCCAACGTCCTGACTTTC.

This clone has only one observation. CDR3 coding DNA: TGTGCCAGCAGCGTAGGGGAGTTTGGTTTGTACGAGCAGTACTTC. Its protein is CASSVGEFGLYEQYF. This sequence joins TRBV9 and TRBJ2-7; a possible D gene is TRBD2 (5 bases). V was trimmed by 0 bases and J by 4 bases, leaving 14 bases between them. In germline, CDR1 is SGDLS, CDR2 YYNGEE. The CDR3 spans 15 residues.

CDR3 loop: CASSQDLSSTGGMSTEAFF. The CDR3 DNA follows: TGCGCCAGCAGCCAAGATCTTAGCTCCACAGGGGGCATGAGTACTGAAGCTTTCTTT. V and J are TRBV4-1 and TRBJ1-1; 9 nucleotides align to TRBD1. With 0 bases clipped from V and 5 bases from J, the junction kept 16 bases outside the gene matches. The CDR3 covers 19 residues. Germline-derived CDR1 and CDR2 are MGHRA and YSYEKL.

Only one count was recorded for this clone. This chain joins TRBV3-1 (or the pseudogene TRBV3-2) and TRBJ1-4; a weak D match, TRBD1 (6 bases). Per germline, CDR1 LGHDT and CDR2 YNNKEL (reference sequence). V was cut by 0 bases and J by 8 bases, with 13 bases left in between. The CDR3 loop spans 15 amino acids. CDR3 amino acids: CASSQDEQGWEKLFF. The DNA of the CDR3 is TGTGCCAGCAGCCAAGATGAACAGGGCTGGGAAAAACTGTTTTTT.

The chain joins TRBV19 to TRBJ2-1, with D hard to call. Germline V lookup: CDR1 LNHDA, CDR2 SQIVND (reference sequence). With 7 bases removed from V and 4 bases from J, the gap between germline ends came to 5 bases. The CDR3 totals 11 residues. CDR3 sequence (DNA): TGTGCCAGTAATAATTACAATGAGCAGTTCTTC. This codes for CASNNYNEQFF.

This clone has only a few counts. Other DNA sequences in this specimen translate into the identical CDR3. The chain joins TRBV10-2 to TRBJ2-5, with D tentatively TRBD1 (6 bases). The CDR3 consists of 14 residues. Looked up from germline, CDR1 is WSHSY and CDR2 is SAAADI. V was shortened by 3 bases and J by 3 bases, with 11 bases between the two germline ends. CDR3 amino acids: CASSESNREETQYF. CDR3 nucleotides: TGCGCCAGCAGTGAATCGAACAGGGAAGAGACCCAGTACTTC.